The present T cell receptor beta chain was sequenced within a study of shared clonotypes between healthy human individuals (dated by TCRdb to 2020 to 2022). Describing the broader study: The cohort included a few men and two women between 18 and 49 years of age. For each donor, CD4 naive and CD4 memory were each given three plates, CD8 naive was given two plates, and CD8 memory was given one plate. Blood TCR repertoires of a handful of healthy adults were deeply sequenced to estimate repertoire size and the extent of clonotype sharing between individuals. Libraries were prepared and TCR repertoires were sequenced by different laboratories using diverse techniques, in order to increase sequencing depth and limit assay-specific biases. Per donor, leukapheresis produced somewhere between about 0.9 and 9 billion PBMCs.

General conclusions and limits of the study: Incomplete sequencing was indicated by rarefaction of sorted-subset datasets, despite the large sequencing depth. Sampling was restricted to blood, and TCR repertoires in tissues likely differ from the TCR repertoires found in blood. Across four donors, around 5.4% of naive CD4, approximately 3.5% of naive CD8, about 2.3% of memory CD4, and approximately 0.4% of memory CD8 clonotypes were shared. Pairwise subsampling led to the expectation that sequencing depth would affect the degree of clonotype sharing among donors. The genetic and exposure-history diversity represented was limited by the small number of donors. Naive subsets generally had larger estimated clonotype richness than memory subsets. Clonotypes shared by all four sorted-subset donors showed higher generation probabilities than non-shared clonotypes.

Using the deep immunoSEQ assay, multiplex PCR amplified TCR CDR3 regions from genomic DNA. Extracted genomic DNA from each cell subset was distributed evenly across all wells of several immunoSEQ 96-well plates, and each plate was treated as a replicate. For sorted subsets, each replicate PCR was loaded with roughly 190 ng genomic DNA, equivalent to some 27,000 T cell genomes. The purified libraries were quantified using a Qubit 3.0 fluorometer, sized with a Bioanalyzer 2100, and then quantified again using the KAPA Library Quantification kit. Every immunoSEQ 96-well plate was sequenced on a separate single-read 150-cycle Illumina NextSeq 550 flow cell. In the authors' own workflow: Because only junctional sequences without quality scores were contained in the immunoSEQ output, filtering matching that applied to full-length reads could not be performed. To assign V/J genes and CDR3, sequences were annotated using PyIR, a Python wrapper for IgBLAST v1.9, with IMGT germline references. Reads with weak V/J assignments (E-value above 1e-6), missing CDR3, stop codons, out-of-frame junctions, or ambiguous translated residues were removed. V3J clonotypes were defined as sequences sharing the same inferred V gene, J gene, and CDR3 amino acid sequence. Percentage overlap between repertoires was computed as shared unique clonotypes divided by the size of the smaller repertoire. RTK rarefaction, the Chao1 estimator, and Recon v2.1 estimates of unobserved clonotypes were used to assess repertoire richness. Generation probabilities were computed with OLGA for all TCRbeta clonotypes obtained by the gDNA method from a few donors. The table comes from immuneACCESS by way of TCRdb, which keeps in-frame sequences with V and J called. Part of the clones is missing from these tables; in studies checked, under half for an unresolved V gene and the rest for unknown reasons. V, J and clone size reflect that table, while D and trimming were determined from the DNA. This sample has roughly 2,300,000 clones in its table, and approximately 90% of those were observed once. The ten biggest clones cover 0.37% of the sample.

As concerns this clone: Its antigen remains undetermined. Nothing much larger sits one base from this clone, and base qualities are not available.

Donors were healthy HIV-negative adults with no recently reported acute infections or vaccinations. Only Caucasian adults living in Nashville, Tennessee, USA were represented among the donors. CD4+ T cells were enriched through magnetic negative selection, after which naive cells were positively selected on CD45RA and the remaining negative fraction served as the memory subset. Blood was collected by leukapheresis, and PBMCs were isolated by Ficoll-Histopaque density gradient centrifugation and then cryopreserved in liquid nitrogen vapor phase. Analytical flow cytometry was used to check the purity and quantity of every magnetically sorted T cell population. Each sorted fraction had its genomic DNA isolated and then quantified by UV absorbance on a Nanodrop 2000c. The sample taken for sequencing was naive CD4+ T cells from PBMCs. This specimen's cell subset or site label, interpreted: CD45RA+ positively selected. The source of this sequence is a man younger than 35 in good health. Some clones in this sample may be carry-over from other donors' samples.

The nucleotides are TGTGCCAGCAGTATACGAAACCACAGGTCTGGGGCCAACGTCCTGACTTTC. Its protein reads: CASSIRNHRSGANVLTF. The chain is assembled from TRBV25-1 and TRBJ2-6; D gene: possibly TRBD1, on 5 matching bases. Cut back by 5 bases and 1 base, the V and J ends lie 15 bases apart. The CDR3 holds 17 amino acids from the cysteine to the phenylalanine. Left in the record is the CDR3 DNA by itself, 51 bases read in frame from the first base. Based on the germline V gene, the CDR1 and CDR2 sequences are MGHDK and SYGVNS.